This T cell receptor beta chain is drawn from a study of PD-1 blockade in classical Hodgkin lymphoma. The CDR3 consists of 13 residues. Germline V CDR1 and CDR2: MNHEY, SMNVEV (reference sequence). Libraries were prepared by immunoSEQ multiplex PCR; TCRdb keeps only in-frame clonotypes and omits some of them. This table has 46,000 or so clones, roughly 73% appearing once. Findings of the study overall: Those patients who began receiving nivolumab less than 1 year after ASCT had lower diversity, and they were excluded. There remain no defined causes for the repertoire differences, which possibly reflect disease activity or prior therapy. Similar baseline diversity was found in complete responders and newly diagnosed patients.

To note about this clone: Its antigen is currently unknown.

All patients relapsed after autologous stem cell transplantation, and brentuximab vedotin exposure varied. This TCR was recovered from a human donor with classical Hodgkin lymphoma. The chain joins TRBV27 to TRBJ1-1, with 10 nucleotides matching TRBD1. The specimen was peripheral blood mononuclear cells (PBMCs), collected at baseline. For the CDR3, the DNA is TGTACCGGCAGGATGACAGGGGGCTTTGAAGCTTTCTTT. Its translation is CTGRMTGGFEAFF.